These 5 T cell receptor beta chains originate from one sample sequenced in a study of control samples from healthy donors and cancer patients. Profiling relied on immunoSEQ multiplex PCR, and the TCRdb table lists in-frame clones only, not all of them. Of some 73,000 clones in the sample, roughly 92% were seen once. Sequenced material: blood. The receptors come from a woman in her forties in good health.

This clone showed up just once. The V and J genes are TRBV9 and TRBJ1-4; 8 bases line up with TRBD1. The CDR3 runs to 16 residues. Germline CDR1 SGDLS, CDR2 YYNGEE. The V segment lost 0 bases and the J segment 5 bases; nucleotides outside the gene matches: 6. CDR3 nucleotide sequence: TGTGCCAGCAGCGTAGCTACAGGGGGTCTGAATGAAAAACTGTTTTTT. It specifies CASSVATGGLNEKLFF. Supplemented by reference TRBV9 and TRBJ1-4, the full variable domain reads DSGVTQTPKHLITATGQRVTLRCSPRSGDLSVYWYQQSLDQGLQFLIQYYNGEERAKGNILERFSAQQFPDLHSELNLSSLELGDSALYFCASSVATGGLNEKLFFGSGTQLSVL.

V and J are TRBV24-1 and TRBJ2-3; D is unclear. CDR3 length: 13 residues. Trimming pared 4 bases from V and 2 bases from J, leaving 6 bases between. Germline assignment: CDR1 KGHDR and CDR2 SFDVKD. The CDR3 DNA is TGTGCCACCAGTGAACAGTACACAGATACGCAGTATTTT. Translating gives CATSEQYTDTQYF.

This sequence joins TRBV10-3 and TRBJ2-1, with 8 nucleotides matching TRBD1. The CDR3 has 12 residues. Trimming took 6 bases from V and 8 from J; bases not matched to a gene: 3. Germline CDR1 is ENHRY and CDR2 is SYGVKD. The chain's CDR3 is CAIRAGGDEQFF. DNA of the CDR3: TGTGCCATCAGGGCAGGGGGCGATGAGCAGTTCTTC.

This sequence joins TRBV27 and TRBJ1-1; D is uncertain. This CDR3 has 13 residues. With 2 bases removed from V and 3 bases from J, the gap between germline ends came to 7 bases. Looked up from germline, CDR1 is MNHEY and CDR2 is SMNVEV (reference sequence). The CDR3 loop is CASSLARDTEAFF. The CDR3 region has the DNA TGTGCCAGCAGTTTAGCACGGGACACTGAAGCTTTCTTT.

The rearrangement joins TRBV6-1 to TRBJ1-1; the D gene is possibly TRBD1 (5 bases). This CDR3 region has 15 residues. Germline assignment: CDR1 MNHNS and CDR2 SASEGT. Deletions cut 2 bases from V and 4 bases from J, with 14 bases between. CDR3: CASSEIGVTLTEAFF. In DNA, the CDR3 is TGTGCCAGCAGTGAAATAGGGGTAACACTCACTGAAGCTTTCTTT.